This is a list of T cell receptor beta chains from one sample in a study of regulatory dendritic cells for organ transplantation. Sequencing used immunoSEQ multiplex PCR; TCRdb keeps in-frame clones, though not all of them. The sample has 30,000 to 40,000 clones; roughly nine tenths are singletons. Source material: naive CD4+ T cells from blood. These receptors were taken from a human donor in good health. Both conserved end residues are part of each CDR3. Each record gives: CDR3 DNA, CDR3 protein, CDR3 length, clone size, J gene, D gene, V gene. A D gene is named only where the DNA matches it firmly. Size is omitted from some rows. Given values are once, few, many or a class for expanded clones.

CDR3 DNA: TGTGCCACCAGCAGAGATCGGCTCCGAGATACGCAGTATTTT
CDR3 protein: CATSRDRLRDTQYF
CDR3 length: 14
clone size: -
J gene: TRBJ2-3
D gene: -
V gene: TRBV15

CDR3 DNA: TGCAGCGTCCAGTGGGCTAGCGGGCGGTCCAATGAGCAGTTCTTC
CDR3 protein: CSVQWASGRSNEQFF
CDR3 length: 15
clone size: -
J gene: TRBJ2-1
D gene: TRBD2
V gene: TRBV29-1

CDR3 DNA: TGTGCCAGCAGCATGGACAGGGAAACAAGACTGAACACTGAAGCTTTCTTT
CDR3 protein: CASSMDRETRLNTEAFF
CDR3 length: 17
clone size: -
J gene: TRBJ1-1
D gene: TRBD1
V gene: TRBV7-2

CDR3 DNA: TGTGCCAGCAGTTATGTGGGGTCTGGGAATTCACCCCTCCACTTT
CDR3 protein: CASSYVGSGNSPLHF
CDR3 length: 15
clone size: -
J gene: TRBJ1-6
D gene: -
V gene: TRBV6-5

CDR3 DNA: TGTGCCAGCAGCGGAGGGGGAAGGAATCAGCCCCAGCATTTT
CDR3 protein: CASSGGGRNQPQHF
CDR3 length: 14
clone size: -
J gene: TRBJ1-5
D gene: -
V gene: TRBV27

CDR3 DNA: TGTGCCAGCTCGAACCCCCGACTCCCGGGGAGCGAGCAGTACTTC
CDR3 protein: CASSNPRLPGSEQYF
CDR3 length: 15
clone size: -
J gene: TRBJ2-7
D gene: -
V gene: TRBV4-2

CDR3 DNA: TGTGCCAGCAGTGTCACAACAGGGAGCACTGAAGCTTTCTTT
CDR3 protein: CASSVTTGSTEAFF
CDR3 length: 14
clone size: -
J gene: TRBJ1-1
D gene: -
V gene: TRBV2

CDR3 DNA: TGTGCCAGCAGCTTAGCTGTTACTAGCGGGAGCTATGAGCAGTTCTTC
CDR3 protein: CASSLAVTSGSYEQFF
CDR3 length: 16
clone size: -
J gene: TRBJ2-1
D gene: TRBD2
V gene: TRBV7-9

CDR3 DNA: TGTGCCAGCAGTTTTCTGGGACAGGGAACCTACGAGCAGTACTTC
CDR3 protein: CASSFLGQGTYEQYF
CDR3 length: 15
clone size: -
J gene: TRBJ2-7
D gene: TRBD1
V gene: TRBV27

CDR3 DNA: TGCGCCAGCAGCCAAGGACTAGCGGGACCAGTCTCCTACAATGAGCAGTTCTTC
CDR3 protein: CASSQGLAGPVSYNEQFF
CDR3 length: 18
clone size: -
J gene: TRBJ2-1
D gene: TRBD2
V gene: TRBV4-1

CDR3 DNA: TGTGCCAGCAGCAGACTAGCGGGAGTAACGGGGGAGCTGTTTTTT
CDR3 protein: CASSRLAGVTGELFF
CDR3 length: 15
clone size: -
J gene: TRBJ2-2
D gene: TRBD2
V gene: TRBV6-5

CDR3 DNA: TGTGCCAGCAGCTTATGGGTACAAAAAGAGACCCAGTACTTC
CDR3 protein: CASSLWVQKETQYF
CDR3 length: 14
clone size: once
J gene: TRBJ2-5
D gene: -
V gene: TRBV7-2

CDR3 DNA: TGTGCCAGCAGCGCGGGACTAGCGGGGAACACAGATACGCAGTATTTT
CDR3 protein: CASSAGLAGNTDTQYF
CDR3 length: 16
clone size: -
J gene: TRBJ2-3
D gene: TRBD2
V gene: TRBV9

CDR3 DNA: TGTGCCAGCAGCGTTCTTTCTGGCGGCGCGGGAGCCTCGGGAGAGCAGTTCTTC
CDR3 protein: CASSVLSGGAGASGEQFF
CDR3 length: 18
clone size: -
J gene: TRBJ2-1
D gene: TRBD2
V gene: TRBV9

CDR3 DNA: TGTGCCTGGAGTTTTGCTAGCGGGGGATACAATGAGCAGTTCTTC
CDR3 protein: CAWSFASGGYNEQFF
CDR3 length: 15
clone size: -
J gene: TRBJ2-1
D gene: TRBD2
V gene: TRBV30

CDR3 DNA: TGTGCCAGCAGATTGAGAGCGAGCGATGAGCAGTTCTTC
CDR3 protein: CASRLRASDEQFF
CDR3 length: 13
clone size: -
J gene: TRBJ2-1
D gene: -
V gene: TRBV28

CDR3 DNA: TGTGCCAGCAGTTACTTCCCCGATACGCAGTATTTT
CDR3 protein: CASSYFPDTQYF
CDR3 length: 12
clone size: -
J gene: TRBJ2-3
D gene: -
V gene: TRBV28

CDR3 DNA: TGTGCCAGCATCACATCAAACAGGGGGGATAATGAAAAACTGTTTTTT
CDR3 protein: CASITSNRGDNEKLFF
CDR3 length: 16
clone size: -
J gene: TRBJ1-4
D gene: TRBD1
V gene: TRBV28

CDR3 DNA: TGCGCCAGCAGTGAGTCGCAGGGGCAGCCCCAGCATTTT
CDR3 protein: CASSESQGQPQHF
CDR3 length: 13
clone size: few
J gene: TRBJ1-5
D gene: -
V gene: TRBV10-1

CDR3 DNA: TGTGCCAGTAAGAGGGGGCTGGGTGAAAAACTGTTTTTT
CDR3 protein: CASKRGLGEKLFF
CDR3 length: 13
clone size: -
J gene: TRBJ1-4
D gene: TRBD1
V gene: TRBV15

CDR3 DNA: TGTGCCAGCAGCTTGGGGCCTGCTAGCGGGGGGAGCTACGAGCAGTACTTC
CDR3 protein: CASSLGPASGGSYEQYF
CDR3 length: 17
clone size: once
J gene: TRBJ2-7
D gene: TRBD2
V gene: TRBV7-9

CDR3 DNA: TGTGCTAGTGGTTTGGAGGACGGGGAAAAACTGTTTTTT
CDR3 protein: CASGLEDGEKLFF
CDR3 length: 13
clone size: -
J gene: TRBJ1-4
D gene: -
V gene: TRBV12-5

CDR3 DNA: TGTGCCAGCAGCGGGGGACAGCCCGCGAACACCGGGGAGCTGTTTTTT
CDR3 protein: CASSGGQPANTGELFF
CDR3 length: 16
clone size: -
J gene: TRBJ2-2
D gene: TRBD1
V gene: TRBV5-8

CDR3 DNA: TGTGCCAGCGATCTAGCGGGAGGGGGGAATGAGCAGTTCTTC
CDR3 protein: CASDLAGGGNEQFF
CDR3 length: 14
clone size: once
J gene: TRBJ2-1
D gene: TRBD2
V gene: TRBV28

CDR3 DNA: TGTGCCAGCAGTATGAGTTTTCCCGAGCAGTACTTC
CDR3 protein: CASSMSFPEQYF
CDR3 length: 12
clone size: -
J gene: TRBJ2-7
D gene: -
V gene: TRBV28